Listed below are T cell receptor beta chains from one sample, sequenced in a study of blood T cell repertoires in COVID-19. Sequencing was performed with immunoSEQ multiplex PCR; in TCRdb, only in-frame clones are kept and a portion is missing. The sample lists about 370,000 clones; 90% were seen once. The sequenced sample consisted of peripheral blood. Receptor source: a man between 18 and 29 years old with active or convalescent COVID-19. Both conserved end residues are part of each CDR3. D genes are given only for firm matches. Clone size appears in some rows only: once, few, many, or a class for an expanded clone.

j_call v_call clone_size d_call cdr3_aa cdr3_nt
TRBJ2-5 TRBV7-3 - TRBD1 CASSATGEETQYF TGTGCCAGCAGCGCGACAGGGGAAGAGACCCAGTACTTC
TRBJ2-3 TRBV6-5 - - CASSRQEYTDTQYF TGTGCCAGCAGCCGACAGGAGTACACAGATACGCAGTATTTT
TRBJ2-7 TRBV12-3/TRBV12-4 - TRBD1 CASSGQGLYEQYF TGTGCCAGCTCGGGACAGGGACTCTACGAGCAGTACTTC
TRBJ2-1 TRBV9 - - CASSVNGDPSREQFF TGTGCCAGCAGCGTTAACGGAGACCCCTCGCGGGAGCAGTTCTTC
TRBJ2-2 TRBV9 - TRBD2 CASSGGDYLNTGELFF TGTGCCAGCAGCGGGGGGGACTACCTGAACACCGGGGAGCTGTTTTTT
TRBJ2-3 TRBV7-3 - TRBD1 CASSSTGDLTDTQYF TGTGCCAGCAGCTCGACAGGGGACCTCACAGATACGCAGTATTTT
TRBJ1-5 TRBV15 few - CATSRVGNQPQHF TGTGCCACCAGCAGAGTCGGCAATCAGCCCCAGCATTTT
TRBJ1-2 TRBV5-6 - - CASSWGPGQINYGYTF TGTGCCAGCAGCTGGGGGCCGGGACAAATTAACTATGGCTACACCTTC
TRBJ1-1 TRBV6-5 - TRBD1 CASSYSWAGGRYEAFF TGTGCCAGCAGTTACTCGTGGGCAGGGGGCCGTTATGAAGCTTTCTTT
TRBJ2-7 TRBV6-5 - - CASSYEPSAGPYEQYF TGTGCCAGCAGTTACGAGCCTTCCGCGGGGCCCTACGAGCAGTACTTC
TRBJ2-1 TRBV18 few - CASSRELPSSYNEQFF TGTGCCAGCTCACGAGAGCTCCCAAGCTCCTACAATGAGCAGTTCTTC
TRBJ2-5 TRBV4-2 - TRBD2 CASSQDRAGGTQETQYF TGTGCCAGCAGCCAAGATCGAGCGGGGGGCACCCAAGAGACCCAGTACTTC
TRBJ2-7 TRBV27 - TRBD2 CASRPKTSGLYEQYF TGTGCCAGCAGGCCCAAGACTAGCGGCCTCTACGAGCAGTACTTC
TRBJ1-1 TRBV6-1 many TRBD1 CASSEVSRDRGSAFF TGTGCCAGCAGTGAAGTGTCAAGGGACAGGGGATCTGCTTTCTTT
TRBJ2-5 TRBV18 - TRBD1 CASSPGQGETQYF TGTGCCAGCTCGCCGGGACAGGGTGAGACCCAGTACTTC
TRBJ2-3 TRBV21-1 - - CASSGRRTGLTDTQYF TGTGCCAGCAGCGGTCGTCGTACAGGTCTCACAGATACGCAGTATTTT
TRBJ1-2 TRBV4-3 - TRBD1 CASSQDFGTGESGYTF TGCGCCAGCAGCCAAGATTTTGGGACAGGGGAATCTGGCTACACCTTC
TRBJ2-3 TRBV28 - - CASSLRSHETRDTQYF TGTGCCAGCAGTTTACGTTCTCACGAAACCCGGGATACGCAGTATTTT
TRBJ1-5 TRBV30 few - CAWGLGSGQPQHF TGTGCCTGGGGGCTGGGGTCGGGGCAGCCCCAGCATTTT
TRBJ1-2 TRBV19 - - CATEESRGGYGYTF TGTGCCACCGAAGAGTCCCGGGGTGGCTATGGCTACACCTTC
TRBJ2-1 TRBV7-3 once TRBD2 CASSRKTSGGGNEQFF TGTGCCAGCAGCCGGAAGACTAGCGGGGGAGGGAATGAGCAGTTCTTC
TRBJ2-7 TRBV19 - TRBD1 CASTERQGENYEQYF TGTGCCAGTACCGAAAGACAGGGGGAAAACTACGAGCAGTACTTC
TRBJ2-7 TRBV2 - TRBD2 CASSGASGRWPSSYEQYF TGTGCCAGCAGTGGGGCTAGCGGGAGATGGCCGAGCTCCTACGAGCAGTACTTC
TRBJ1-1 TRBV11-1 - - CASSLEVQGFTEAFF TGTGCCAGCAGCTTAGAGGTGCAGGGTTTCACTGAAGCTTTCTTT
TRBJ1-1 TRBV6-5 - - CASRVTETEAFF TGTGCCAGCAGAGTGACAGAAACTGAAGCTTTCTTT
TRBJ2-1 TRBV28 - TRBD1 CASSMSLLGQYNEQFF TGTGCCAGCAGCATGTCCCTTTTGGGACAGTACAATGAGCAGTTCTTC
TRBJ1-2 TRBV3-1/TRBV3-2 - - CASSSRTVIGYGYTF TGTGCCAGCAGCTCCCGGACAGTTATAGGTTATGGCTACACCTTC
TRBJ2-6 TRBV3-1/TRBV3-2 - TRBD2 CASSLRGVSGANVLTF TGTGCCAGCAGCCTGCGGGGGGTGTCTGGGGCCAACGTGCTGACTTTC
TRBJ2-7 TRBV21-1 - - CASSHRDRGLEQYF TGTGCCAGCAGCCACCGGGACAGGGGGCTCGAGCAGTACTTC
TRBJ2-1 TRBV2 - TRBD1 CASSGSTGGADEQFF TGTGCCAGCAGTGGGTCGACAGGGGGCGCGGATGAGCAGTTCTTC
TRBJ1-1 TRBV19 - - CASKEGWNTEAFF TGTGCCAGTAAGGAGGGATGGAACACTGAAGCTTTCTTT
TRBJ2-5 TRBV5-1 - TRBD2 CASSGTSGKETQYF TGCGCCAGCTCTGGGACTAGCGGCAAAGAGACCCAGTACTTC
TRBJ1-4 TRBV28 - TRBD1 CASSPTRGRSEKLFF TGTGCCAGCAGTCCAACCAGGGGGCGAAGCGAAAAACTGTTTTTT